This paragraph reports one TCR beta chain. The data derive from a study of blood T cell repertoires in COVID-19. Study in general: COVID-19 samples collected from the United States, Italy and Spain covered acute and convalescent phases. Sources were T cells, B-cell-depleted T cells, or PBMCs; the material itself was cDNA or gDNA.

Methods used by the authors: Reference gene primer amplification yielded estimated nucleated cell counts. Only in-frame clones appear in the TCRdb table, and some are missing; sequencing was by immunoSEQ multiplex PCR. V, J and clone size derive from that table, while D and trimming were established from the DNA sequence. This table has 150,000 or so clones, around 67% appearing once. J was trimmed by 9 bases and V by 4 bases; bases with no gene match: 9. Germline CDR1 is SGHTA and CDR2 is FQGNSA. The CDR3 has 14 amino acids. The source is a woman aged 80 or over with acute or convalescent COVID-19. The chain uses TRBV7-2 and TRBJ2-7; 10 bases map to TRBD2. Sequencing input: peripheral blood. CDR3 loop: CASSSSGRMSGQYF. For the CDR3, the DNA is TGTGCCAGCAGCTCTAGCGGGAGAATGAGTGGGCAGTACTTC. Variable domain in full (rest from reference TRBV7-2 and TRBJ2-7): GAGVSQSPSNKVTEKGKDVELRCDPISGHTALYWYRQSLGQGLEFLIYFQGNSAPDKSGLPSDRFSAERTGGSVSTLTIQRTQQEDSAVYLCASSSSGRMSGQYFGPGTRLTVT.